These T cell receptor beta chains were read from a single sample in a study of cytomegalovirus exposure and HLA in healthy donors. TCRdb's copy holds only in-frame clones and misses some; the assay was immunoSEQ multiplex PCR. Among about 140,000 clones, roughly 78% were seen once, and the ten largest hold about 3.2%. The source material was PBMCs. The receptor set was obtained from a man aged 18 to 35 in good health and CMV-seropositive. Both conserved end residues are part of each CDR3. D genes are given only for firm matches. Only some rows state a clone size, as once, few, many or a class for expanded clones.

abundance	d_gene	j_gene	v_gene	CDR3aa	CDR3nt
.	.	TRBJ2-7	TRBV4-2	CASSQDSGFEEQYF	TGTGCCAGCAGCCAAGATTCGGGGTTTGAAGAGCAGTACTTC
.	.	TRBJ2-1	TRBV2	CASRPHAQISYNEQFF	TGTGCCAGCAGACCGCACGCACAGATTTCCTACAATGAGCAGTTCTTC
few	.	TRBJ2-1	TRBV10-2	CASSDPGQYPYNEQFF	TGCGCCAGCAGTGACCCCGGACAGTACCCCTACAATGAGCAGTTCTTC
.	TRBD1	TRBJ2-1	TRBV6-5	CASSLDRGFNEQFF	TGTGCCAGCAGCCTGGACAGGGGATTCAATGAGCAGTTCTTC
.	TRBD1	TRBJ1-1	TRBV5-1	CASNRGQFMNTEAFF	TGCGCCAGCAACCGGGGACAGTTCATGAACACTGAAGCTTTCTTT
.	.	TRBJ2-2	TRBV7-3	CASSSEGGLTLTGELFF	TGTGCCAGCAGCTCCGAGGGTGGCTTGACCCTCACCGGGGAGCTGTTTTTT
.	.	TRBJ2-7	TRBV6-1	CASSGGVPNYSYEQYF	TGTGCCAGCAGTGGAGGAGTACCGAACTACTCCTACGAGCAGTACTTC
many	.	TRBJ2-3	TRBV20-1	CSTHYTDTQYF	TGCAGCACACACTACACAGATACGCAGTATTTT
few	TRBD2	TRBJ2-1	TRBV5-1	CASSLGLAGSYNEQFF	TGCGCCAGCAGTCTGGGACTAGCGGGATCTTACAATGAGCAGTTCTTC
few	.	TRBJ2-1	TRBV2	CASNRGSYNEQFF	TGTGCCAGCAACCGAGGGTCCTACAATGAGCAGTTCTTC
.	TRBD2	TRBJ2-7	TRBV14	CASSQLAGLTYEQYF	TGTGCCAGCAGCCAACTAGCGGGGTTAACCTACGAGCAGTACTTC
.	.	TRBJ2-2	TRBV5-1	CASSPEIYTGELFF	TGCGCCAGCAGCCCGGAGATTTACACCGGGGAGCTGTTTTTT
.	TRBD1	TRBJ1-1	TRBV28	CASSRPGGDTEAFF	TGTGCCAGCAGTCGCCCAGGGGGAGACACTGAAGCTTTCTTT
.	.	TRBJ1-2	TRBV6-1	CASSGITREGGGYTF	TGTGCCAGCAGTGGCATCACGAGGGAGGGTGGTGGCTACACCTTC
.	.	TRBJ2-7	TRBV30	CAWSKQGDEQYF	TGTGCCTGGAGTAAACAGGGAGACGAGCAGTACTTC
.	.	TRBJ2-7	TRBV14	CASSQIHSLLAEQYF	TGTGCCAGCAGCCAGATTCATTCCCTCCTAGCCGAGCAGTACTTC
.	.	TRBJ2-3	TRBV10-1	CASGRDSTDTQYF	TGCGCCAGCGGTAGGGACTCCACAGATACGCAGTATTTT
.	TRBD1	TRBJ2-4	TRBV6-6	CASSFPGQPAKNIQYF	TGTGCCAGCAGTTTCCCGGGACAGCCAGCCAAAAACATTCAGTACTTC
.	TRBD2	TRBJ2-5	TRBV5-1	CASSLDPKSGIAGTQYF	TGCGCCAGCAGCTTGGACCCTAAGAGCGGGATTGCAGGGACCCAGTACTTC
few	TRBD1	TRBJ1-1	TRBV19	CASSRTGRIVAFF	TGTGCCAGTAGTAGGACAGGACGTATTGTAGCTTTCTTT
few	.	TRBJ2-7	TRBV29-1	CSVVEQGTYEQYF	TGCAGCGTTGTGGAGCAGGGGACCTACGAGCAGTACTTC
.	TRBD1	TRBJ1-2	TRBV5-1	CASSGGDSYGYTF	TGCGCCAGCAGCGGAGGGGACAGCTATGGCTACACCTTC
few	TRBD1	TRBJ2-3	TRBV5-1	CASSGTGKTDTQYF	TGCGCCAGCAGCGGGACAGGGAAAACAGATACGCAGTATTTT
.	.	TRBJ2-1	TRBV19	CASSIVYGGQYYNEQFF	TGTGCCAGTAGTATAGTGTATGGAGGACAGTACTACAATGAGCAGTTCTTC
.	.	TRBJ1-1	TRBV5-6	CASSWMTGGAEAFF	TGTGCCAGCAGCTGGATGACAGGAGGCGCTGAAGCTTTCTTT
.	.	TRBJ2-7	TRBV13	CASSLGYSYEQYF	TGTGCCAGCAGCCTCGGGTACTCCTACGAGCAGTACTTC
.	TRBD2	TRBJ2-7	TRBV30	CAWGLSGSYEQYF	TGTGCCTGGGGCTTAAGCGGGAGCTACGAGCAGTACTTC
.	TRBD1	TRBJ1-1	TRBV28	CASRDRDRMNTEAFF	TGTGCCAGCAGGGACAGGGATAGGATGAACACTGAAGCTTTCTTT
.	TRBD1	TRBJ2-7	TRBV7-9	CASSRPGGSYEQYF	TGTGCCAGCAGCCGCCCAGGGGGCTCCTACGAGCAGTACTTC
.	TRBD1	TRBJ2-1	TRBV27	CASSHRDRGDNEQFF	TGTGCCAGCAGTCACCGGGACAGGGGAGACAATGAGCAGTTCTTC
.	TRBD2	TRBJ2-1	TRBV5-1	CASSLGLAGFNEQFF	TGCGCCAGCAGCTTGGGGCTAGCGGGTTTCAATGAGCAGTTCTTC
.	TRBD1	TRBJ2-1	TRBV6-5	CASRVDRVNNEQFF	TGTGCCAGCAGAGTGGACAGGGTGAACAATGAGCAGTTCTTC
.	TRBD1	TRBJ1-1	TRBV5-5	CASRRTGGKGNTEAFF	TGTGCCAGCAGGCGAACAGGGGGGAAGGGGAACACTGAAGCTTTCTTT
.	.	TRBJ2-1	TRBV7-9	CASSLMGRRNNEQFF	TGTGCCAGCAGCTTGATGGGGAGACGTAACAATGAGCAGTTCTTC
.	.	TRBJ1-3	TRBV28	CASVLPSGNTIYF	TGTGCCAGCGTTCTCCCTTCGGGAAACACCATATATTTT
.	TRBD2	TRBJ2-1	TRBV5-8	CASSLGLVGSYNEQFF	TGTGCCAGCAGCCTCGGACTAGTCGGTTCCTACAATGAGCAGTTCTTC
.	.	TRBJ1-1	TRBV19	CASAPGDTEAFF	TGTGCCAGTGCCCCGGGGGACACTGAAGCTTTCTTT
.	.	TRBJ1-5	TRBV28	CASGILDSSYQPQHF	TGTGCCAGCGGGATCCTGGACAGTTCCTATCAGCCCCAGCATTTT
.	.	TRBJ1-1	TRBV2	CASSLQMNTEAFF	TGTGCCAGCAGCCTCCAGATGAACACTGAAGCTTTCTTT
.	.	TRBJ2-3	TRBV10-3	CAISESISIGDTQYF	TGTGCCATCAGTGAGTCGATATCAATCGGAGATACGCAGTATTTT
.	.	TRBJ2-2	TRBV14	CASSQGAGSGELFF	TGTGCCAGCAGCCAAGGCGCAGGGTCCGGGGAGCTGTTTTTT
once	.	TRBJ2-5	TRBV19	CASQGWTQETQYF	TGTGCCAGCCAGGGGTGGACCCAAGAGACCCAGTACTTC